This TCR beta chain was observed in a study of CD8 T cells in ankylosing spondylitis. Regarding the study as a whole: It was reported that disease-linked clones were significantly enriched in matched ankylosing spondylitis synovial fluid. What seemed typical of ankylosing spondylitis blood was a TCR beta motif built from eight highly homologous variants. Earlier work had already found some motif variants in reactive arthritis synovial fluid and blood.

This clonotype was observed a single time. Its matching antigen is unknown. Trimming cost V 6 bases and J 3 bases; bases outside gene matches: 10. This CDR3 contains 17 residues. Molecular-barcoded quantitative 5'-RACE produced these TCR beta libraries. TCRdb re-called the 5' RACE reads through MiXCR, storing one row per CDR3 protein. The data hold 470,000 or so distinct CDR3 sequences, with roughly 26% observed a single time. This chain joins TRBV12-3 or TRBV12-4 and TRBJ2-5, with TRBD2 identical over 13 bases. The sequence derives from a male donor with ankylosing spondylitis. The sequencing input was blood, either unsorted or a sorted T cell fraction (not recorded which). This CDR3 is CASSQGLAGWGEETQYF. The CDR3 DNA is TGTGCCAGCAGCCAGGGACTAGCGGGATGGGGGGAAGAGACCCAGTACTTC.